This T cell receptor (beta chain) was identified during a study of response to subunit inactivated influenza vaccine. Study-level findings and limits: Authors suggested few new T cells are recruited by each seasonal influenza vaccination.

From germline, CDR1 is SEHNR and CDR2 FQNEAQ (reference sequence). Trimming shortened V by 5 bases and J by 7 bases, and 12 bases separated the two germline ends. The CDR3 spans 13 residues. This clonotype was counted only a few times. Its antigen is undetermined. TCRdb fed the RT-PCR reads into MiXCR, producing one record per CDR3 protein. Here the sample spans about 830,000 distinct CDR3 sequences, under 20% being singletons. The V and J genes are TRBV7-9 and TRBJ2-1, with a tentative D call TRBD2 (5 bases). This specimen consisted of PBMCs from blood, obtained more than 4 days after vaccination. This receptor was identified in a man in his forties or fifties who received an inactivated influenza vaccine. CDR3 in DNA: TGTGCCAGCAGCAAGGTGTCGGGGAATGAGCAGTTCTTC. Amino acid sequence: CASSKVSGNEQFF.